This TCR beta chain was captured by sequencing in a study of PD-1 blockade in mismatch repair-deficient tumors. Turning to the study itself: Patients had 11 to 13 mismatch repair-deficient cancer types and were previously treated and progressing.

This clone was observed once. The CDR3 sequence is 16 residues long. Germline V lookup: CDR1 SGHRS, CDR2 YFSETQ. The ends lost 4 bases at V and 6 bases at J; junction bases unmatched: 7. The assay was immunoSEQ multiplex PCR, and TCRdb's table has in-frame clones only and misses some. The sample holds 14,000 or so clones, 84% seen once. V usage is TRBV5-1 and J usage is TRBJ2-3; 14 bases agree with TRBD2. Sequenced here: PBMCs, sampled approximately 14 weeks after starting pembrolizumab. The TCR was taken from an adult with mismatch repair-deficient cancer. For the CDR3, the DNA is TGCGCCAGCAGCCAGGGACTAGCGGGAGTTTCGGATACGCAGTATTTT. It translates to CASSQGLAGVSDTQYF.